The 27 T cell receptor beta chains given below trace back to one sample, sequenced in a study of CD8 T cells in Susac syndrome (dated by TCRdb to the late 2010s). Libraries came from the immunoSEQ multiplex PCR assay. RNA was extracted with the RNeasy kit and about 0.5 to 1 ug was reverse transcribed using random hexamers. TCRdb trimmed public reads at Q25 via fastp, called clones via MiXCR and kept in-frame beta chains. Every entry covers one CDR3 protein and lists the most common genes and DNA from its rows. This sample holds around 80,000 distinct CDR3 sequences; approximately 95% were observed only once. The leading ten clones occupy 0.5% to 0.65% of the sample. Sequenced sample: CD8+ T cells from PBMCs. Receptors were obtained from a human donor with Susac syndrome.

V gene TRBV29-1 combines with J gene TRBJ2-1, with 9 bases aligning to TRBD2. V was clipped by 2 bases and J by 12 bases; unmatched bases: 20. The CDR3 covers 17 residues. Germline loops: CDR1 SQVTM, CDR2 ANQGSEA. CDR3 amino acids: CSVEPPGGGALREGQFF. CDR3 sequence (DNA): TGCAGCGTTGAACCCCCTGGCGGGGGGGCTCTTAGGGAGGGGCAGTTCTTC.

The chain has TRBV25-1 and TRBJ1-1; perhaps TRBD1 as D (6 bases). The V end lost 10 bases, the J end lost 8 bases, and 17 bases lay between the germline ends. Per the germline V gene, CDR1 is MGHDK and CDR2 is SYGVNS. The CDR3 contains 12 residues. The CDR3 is CATTGFDREAFF. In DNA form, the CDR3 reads TGTGCCACCACAGGGTTTGACCGGGAAGCTTTCTTT. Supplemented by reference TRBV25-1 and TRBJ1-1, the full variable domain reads EADIYQTPRYLVIGTGKKITLECSQTMGHDKMYWYQQDPGMELHLIHYSYGVNSTEKGDLSSESTVSRIRTEHFPLTLESARPSHTSQYLCATTGFDREAFFGQGTRLTVV.

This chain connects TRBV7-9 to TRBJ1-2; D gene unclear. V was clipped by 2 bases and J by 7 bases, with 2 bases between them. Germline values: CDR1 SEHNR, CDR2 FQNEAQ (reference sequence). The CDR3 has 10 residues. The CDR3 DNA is TGTGCCAGCAGCTTATCTGGCTACACCTTC. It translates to CASSLSGYTF.

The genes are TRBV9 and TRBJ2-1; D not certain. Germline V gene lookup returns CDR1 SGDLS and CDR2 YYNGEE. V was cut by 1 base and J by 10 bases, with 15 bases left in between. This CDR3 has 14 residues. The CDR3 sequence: CASSVISWADEQFF. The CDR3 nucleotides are TGTGCCAGCAGCGTAATAAGTTGGGCAGACGAGCAGTTCTTC.

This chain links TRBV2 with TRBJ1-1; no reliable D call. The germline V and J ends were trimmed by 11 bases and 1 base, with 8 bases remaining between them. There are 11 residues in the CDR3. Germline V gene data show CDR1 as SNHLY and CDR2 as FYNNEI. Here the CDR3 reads CAARKNTEAFF. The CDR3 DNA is TGTGCCGCCCGGAAGAACACTGAAGCTTTCTTT.

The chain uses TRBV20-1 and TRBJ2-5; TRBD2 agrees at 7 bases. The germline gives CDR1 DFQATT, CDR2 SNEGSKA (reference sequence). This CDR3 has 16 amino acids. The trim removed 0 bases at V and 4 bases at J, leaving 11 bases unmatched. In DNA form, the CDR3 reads TGCAGTGCTAGAGATCCGAGACTAGCTTCTGGAGAGACCCAGTACTTC. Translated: CSARDPRLASGETQYF.

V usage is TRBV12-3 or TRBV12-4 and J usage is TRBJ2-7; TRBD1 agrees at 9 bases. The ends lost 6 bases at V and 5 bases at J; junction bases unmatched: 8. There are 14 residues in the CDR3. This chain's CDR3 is CASSPGTGSHEQYF. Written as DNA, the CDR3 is TGTGCCAGCAGCCCCGGGACAGGGAGTCACGAGCAGTACTTC.

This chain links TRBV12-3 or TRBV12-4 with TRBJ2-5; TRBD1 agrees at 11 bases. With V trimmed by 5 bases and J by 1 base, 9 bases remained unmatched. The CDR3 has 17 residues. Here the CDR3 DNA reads TGTGCCAGCAGTCCGGGACAGGGGGTTAACCCCCAAGAGACCCAGTACTTC. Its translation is CASSPGQGVNPQETQYF.

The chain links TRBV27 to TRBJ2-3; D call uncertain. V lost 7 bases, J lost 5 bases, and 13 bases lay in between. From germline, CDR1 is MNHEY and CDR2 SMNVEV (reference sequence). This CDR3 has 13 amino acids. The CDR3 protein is CASTPPLGDTQYF. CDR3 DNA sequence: TGTGCCAGCACCCCCCCCTTAGGAGATACGCAGTATTTT.

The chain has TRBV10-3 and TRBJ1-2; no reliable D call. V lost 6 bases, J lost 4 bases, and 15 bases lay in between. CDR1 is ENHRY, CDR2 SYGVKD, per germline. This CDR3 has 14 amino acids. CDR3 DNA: TGTGCCATCAGAGAGAACGAGAGAACCTATGGCTACACCTTC. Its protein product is CAIRENERTYGYTF.

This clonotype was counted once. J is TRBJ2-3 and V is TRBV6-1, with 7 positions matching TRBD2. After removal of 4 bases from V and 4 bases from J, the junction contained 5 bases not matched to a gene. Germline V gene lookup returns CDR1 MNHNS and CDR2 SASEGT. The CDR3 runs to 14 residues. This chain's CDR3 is CASSGGLGSDTQYF. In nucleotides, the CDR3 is TGTGCCAGCAGTGGTGGACTAGGATCAGATACGCAGTATTTT.

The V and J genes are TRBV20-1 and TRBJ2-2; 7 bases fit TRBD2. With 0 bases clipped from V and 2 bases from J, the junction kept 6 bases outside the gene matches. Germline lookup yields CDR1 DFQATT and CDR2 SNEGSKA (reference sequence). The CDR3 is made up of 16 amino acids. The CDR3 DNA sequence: TGCAGTGCTAGAGATCCGCGGGGGAGCAACACCGGGGAGCTGTTTTTT. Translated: CSARDPRGSNTGELFF.

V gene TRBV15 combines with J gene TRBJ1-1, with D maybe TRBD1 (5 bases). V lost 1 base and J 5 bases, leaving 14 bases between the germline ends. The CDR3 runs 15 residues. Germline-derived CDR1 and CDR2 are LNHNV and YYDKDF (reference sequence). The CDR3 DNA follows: TGTGCCACCAGCAGAGTAACAGGTTTAGGAACTGAAGCTTTCTTT. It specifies CATSRVTGLGTEAFF.

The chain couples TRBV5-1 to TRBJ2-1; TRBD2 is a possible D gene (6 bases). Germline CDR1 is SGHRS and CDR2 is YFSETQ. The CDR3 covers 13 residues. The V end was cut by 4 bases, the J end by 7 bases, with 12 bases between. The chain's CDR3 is CASSPPGRNEQFF. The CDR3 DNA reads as TGCGCCAGCAGCCCCCCAGGGAGGAATGAGCAGTTCTTC. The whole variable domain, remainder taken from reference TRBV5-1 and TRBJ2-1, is KAGVTQTPRYLIKTRGQQVTLSCSPISGHRSVSWYQQTPGQGLQFLFEYFSETQRNKGNFPGRFSGRQFSNSRSEMNVSTLELGDSALYLCASSPPGRNEQFFGPGTRLTVL.

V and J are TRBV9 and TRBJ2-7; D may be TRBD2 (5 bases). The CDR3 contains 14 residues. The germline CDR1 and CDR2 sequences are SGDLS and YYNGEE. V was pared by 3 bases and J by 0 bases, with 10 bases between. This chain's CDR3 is CASSATGSSYEQYF. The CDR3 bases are TGTGCCAGCAGCGCCACGGGGAGCTCCTACGAGCAGTACTTC.

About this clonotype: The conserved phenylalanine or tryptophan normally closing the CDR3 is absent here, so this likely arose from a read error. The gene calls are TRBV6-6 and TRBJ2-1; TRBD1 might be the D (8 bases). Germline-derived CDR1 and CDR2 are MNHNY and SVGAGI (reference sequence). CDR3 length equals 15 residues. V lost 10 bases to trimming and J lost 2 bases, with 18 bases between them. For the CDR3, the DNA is TGTGCCATTGGGGGGGAGACAGGGGCCTACAATGAGCAGTTCCTC. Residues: CAIGGETGAYNEQFL.

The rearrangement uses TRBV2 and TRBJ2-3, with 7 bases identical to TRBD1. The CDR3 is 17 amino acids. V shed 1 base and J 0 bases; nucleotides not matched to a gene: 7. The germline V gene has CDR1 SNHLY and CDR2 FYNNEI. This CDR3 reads CASSEGGTARSTDTQYF. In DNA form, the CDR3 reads TGTGCCAGCAGTGAAGGAGGGACAGCTAGGAGCACAGATACGCAGTATTTT.

CDR3 sequence reads: CSAPKRYGYTF. CDR3 DNA sequence: TGCAGTGCTCCCAAGCGGTATGGCTACACCTTC. The V gene is TRBV20-1, the J gene TRBJ1-2; D is unclear. The length of the CDR3 is 11 residues. The germline V gene encodes CDR1 DFQATT and CDR2 SNEGSKA (reference sequence). V lost 5 bases and J lost 5, with 9 bases in between.

The CDR3 region has the DNA TGTGCCAGCAGTTTAAAGGGGGCTTTGAAGACCCAGTACTTC. Its translation is CASSLKGALKTQYF. This chain uses TRBV27 with TRBJ2-5, with 7 bases matching TRBD1. The junction had 6 bases not matched to a gene; V was cut back by 2 bases and J by 6 bases. Germline V lookup: CDR1 MNHEY, CDR2 SMNVEV (reference sequence). This CDR3 spans 14 amino acids.

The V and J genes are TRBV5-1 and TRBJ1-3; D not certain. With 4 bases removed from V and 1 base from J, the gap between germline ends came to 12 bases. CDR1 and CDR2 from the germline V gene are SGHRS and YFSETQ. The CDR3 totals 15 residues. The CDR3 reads CASSLSTDSGNTIYF. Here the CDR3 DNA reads TGCGCCAGCAGCCTATCTACGGATTCTGGAAACACCATATATTTT.

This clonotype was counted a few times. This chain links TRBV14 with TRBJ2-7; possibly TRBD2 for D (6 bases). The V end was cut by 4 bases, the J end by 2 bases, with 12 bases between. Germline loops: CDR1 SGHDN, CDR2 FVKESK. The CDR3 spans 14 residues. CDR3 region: CASSLVAETYEQYF. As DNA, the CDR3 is TGTGCCAGCAGCCTCGTAGCGGAAACCTACGAGCAGTACTTC.

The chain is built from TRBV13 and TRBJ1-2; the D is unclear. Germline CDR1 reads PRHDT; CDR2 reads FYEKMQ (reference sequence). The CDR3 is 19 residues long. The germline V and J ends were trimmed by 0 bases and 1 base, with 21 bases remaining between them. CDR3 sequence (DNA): TGTGCCAGCAGCTTAGGCCGTACGGGCCCCGGGCGGGATAACTATGGCTACACCTTC. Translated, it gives CASSLGRTGPGRDNYGYTF.

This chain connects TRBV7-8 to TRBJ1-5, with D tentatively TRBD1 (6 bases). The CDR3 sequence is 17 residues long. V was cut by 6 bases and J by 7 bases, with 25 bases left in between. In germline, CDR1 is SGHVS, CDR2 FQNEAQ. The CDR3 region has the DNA TGTGCCAGCAGAATAGGACGGGGAGGGGGGGCAAACCAGCCCCAGCATTTT. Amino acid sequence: CASRIGRGGGANQPQHF. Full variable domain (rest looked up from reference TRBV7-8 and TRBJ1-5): GAGVSQSPRYKVAKRGQDVALRCDPISGHVSLFWYQQALGQGPEFLTYFQNEAQLDKSGLPSDRFFAERPEGSVSTLKIQRTQQEDSAVYLCASRIGRGGGANQPQHFGDGTRLSIL.

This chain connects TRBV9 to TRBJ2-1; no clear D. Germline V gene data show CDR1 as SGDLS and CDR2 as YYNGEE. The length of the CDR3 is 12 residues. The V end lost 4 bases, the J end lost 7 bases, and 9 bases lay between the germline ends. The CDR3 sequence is CASSPQTNEQFF. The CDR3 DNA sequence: TGTGCCAGCAGCCCCCAGACGAATGAGCAGTTCTTC.

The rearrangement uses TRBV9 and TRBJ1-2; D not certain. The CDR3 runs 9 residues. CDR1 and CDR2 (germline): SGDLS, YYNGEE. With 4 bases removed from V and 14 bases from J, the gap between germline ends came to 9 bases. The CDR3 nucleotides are TGTGCCAGCAGCCCCCTGAAAACCTTC. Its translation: CASSPLKTF.

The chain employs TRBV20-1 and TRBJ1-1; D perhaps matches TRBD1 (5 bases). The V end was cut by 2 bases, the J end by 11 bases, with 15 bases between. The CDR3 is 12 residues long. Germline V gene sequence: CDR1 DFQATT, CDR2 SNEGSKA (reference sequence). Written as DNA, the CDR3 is TGCAGTGCTAGATTCAGGGAGCAGTGGGCTTTCTTT. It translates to CSARFREQWAFF.

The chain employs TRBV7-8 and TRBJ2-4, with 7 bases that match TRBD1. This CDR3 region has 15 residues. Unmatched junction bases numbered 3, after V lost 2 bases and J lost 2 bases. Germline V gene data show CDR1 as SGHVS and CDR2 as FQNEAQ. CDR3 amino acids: CASSLPTGTKNIQYF. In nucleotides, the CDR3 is TGTGCCAGCAGCTTACCGACAGGGACCAAAAACATTCAGTACTTC. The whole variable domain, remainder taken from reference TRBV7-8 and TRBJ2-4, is GAGVSQSPRYKVAKRGQDVALRCDPISGHVSLFWYQQALGQGPEFLTYFQNEAQLDKSGLPSDRFFAERPEGSVSTLKIQRTQQEDSAVYLCASSLPTGTKNIQYFGAGTRLSVL.